A selection of T cell receptor beta chains follows, all from one sample in a study of blood T cell repertoires in COVID-19. Clones were sequenced by immunoSEQ multiplex PCR, and TCRdb holds only the in-frame ones, with some missing. The sample yields about 220,000 clones, about 79% seen once. Material: PBMCs or T cells enriched from blood (not recorded which). The receptors derive from a woman aged 40 to 55 with acute COVID-19. Both conserved end residues are part of each CDR3. The D gene is left open where the match is weak. Clone size is given for some rows only: seen once, a few or many times, or a class if the clone is expanded.

clone_size	v_call	cdr3_length	j_call	d_call	cdr3_nt	cdr3_aa
NA	TRBV18	16	TRBJ1-2	NA	TGTGCCAGCTCACCCGTGGACAGCAATCTTAACTATGGCTACACCTTC	CASSPVDSNLNYGYTF
few	TRBV7-2	15	TRBJ2-4	NA	TGTGCCAGCAGCTTAGAGGGGGGGCGCAAAAACATTCAGTACTTC	CASSLEGGRKNIQYF
NA	TRBV5-8	10	TRBJ2-7	NA	TGTGCCAGCAGCTCAGTGGAGCAGTACTTC	CASSSVEQYF
NA	TRBV7-3	16	TRBJ1-3	TRBD1	TGTGCCAGCAGCTATGCCCGAAGGGGGCAAGGAAACACCATATATTTT	CASSYARRGQGNTIYF
NA	TRBV5-1	14	TRBJ2-3	NA	TGCGCCAGCAGCTTTCAACAGGGCACAGATACGCAGTATTTT	CASSFQQGTDTQYF
NA	TRBV29-1	19	TRBJ1-3	NA	TGCAGCGTTCGCACCACCCCCGGGAGAGGTTGGAGCTCTGGAAACACCATATATTTT	CSVRTTPGRGWSSGNTIYF
NA	TRBV15	14	TRBJ2-1	NA	TGTGCCACCAGCAGAGTTAGAACCAGGGATGAGCAGTTCTTC	CATSRVRTRDEQFF
NA	TRBV27	19	TRBJ2-3	NA	TGTGCCAGCAGTTTATCGGACACAGGTAGAGTTTGCTACACAGATACGCAGTATTTT	CASSLSDTGRVCYTDTQYF
NA	TRBV2	14	TRBJ2-2	TRBD1	TGTGCCAGCAGGATGACAGGGGGCATCGGGGAGCTGTTTTTT	CASRMTGGIGELFF
NA	TRBV7-9	16	TRBJ2-3	TRBD2	TGTGCCAGCAGCATGGAAGCGGGAGGGCCGTCAGATACGCAGTATTTT	CASSMEAGGPSDTQYF
NA	TRBV9	15	TRBJ2-2	NA	TGTGCCAGCAGTCGTAGTAGGGGGTGGACCGGGGAGCTGTTTTTT	CASSRSRGWTGELFF
once	TRBV28	13	TRBJ2-5	NA	TGTGCCAGCAGTTCGCGCGGAGGGGTCACCCAGTACTTC	CASSSRGGVTQYF
NA	TRBV24-1	14	TRBJ2-4	NA	TGTGCCACCAGTCCTACGGTAGGAGGAAACATTCAGTACTTC	CATSPTVGGNIQYF
NA	TRBV19	14	TRBJ2-7	TRBD1	TGTGCCAGTAGTACCGACAGGGGCCTTTACGAGCAGTACTTC	CASSTDRGLYEQYF
NA	TRBV5-1	15	TRBJ1-1	TRBD1	TGCGCCAGCAGCCTGGGACAGGTTGAGAACACTGAAGCTTTCTTT	CASSLGQVENTEAFF
NA	TRBV28	16	TRBJ1-6	NA	TGTGCCAGCAGTTCGCAGCCCGGAAGGGGTAATTCACCCCTCCACTTT	CASSSQPGRGNSPLHF
NA	TRBV10-3	13	TRBJ2-5	TRBD1	TGTGCCATCGCCAGACAGGGCCAAGAGACCCAGTACTTC	CAIARQGQETQYF
NA	TRBV3-1/TRBV3-2	16	TRBJ1-1	NA	TGTGCCAGCAGCCAGGGGAAGTATTACGGGGACACTGAAGCTTTCTTT	CASSQGKYYGDTEAFF
NA	TRBV5-1	16	TRBJ2-6	NA	TGCGCCAGCAGCTTGGTCGGGAGCTCTGGGGCCAACGTCCTGACTTTC	CASSLVGSSGANVLTF
NA	TRBV6-1	11	TRBJ1-1	NA	TGTGCCAGCAGTGAATTGGGGGCAGCTTTCTTT	CASSELGAAFF
NA	TRBV7-6	10	TRBJ1-4	TRBD1	TGTGCCAGCAGCCACGGGCAGGGGGATTTT	CASSHGQGDF
NA	TRBV28	17	TRBJ1-5	NA	TGTGCCAGCAGTACGGGAATGGCTCTTGAGGCTCATCAGCCCCAGCATTTT	CASSTGMALEAHQPQHF
NA	TRBV4-1	16	TRBJ2-1	NA	TGCGCCAGCAGCCCCATCGGGTACCGAACCTACAATGAGCAGTTCTTC	CASSPIGYRTYNEQFF
NA	TRBV6-5	15	TRBJ1-2	TRBD1	TGTGCCAGCAGTCAACAGGGGGCGCCTGGGTCTGGCTACACCTTC	CASSQQGAPGSGYTF
NA	TRBV29-1	13	TRBJ1-1	TRBD1	TGCAGCGTTGAACGAAACAGGGGAACTGAAGCTTTCTTT	CSVERNRGTEAFF
NA	TRBV3-1/TRBV3-2	15	TRBJ2-1	TRBD1	TGTGCCAGCAGCCCACCGGGGACAGTCTACAATGAGCAGTTCTTC	CASSPPGTVYNEQFF
NA	TRBV5-1	18	TRBJ1-2	NA	TGCGCCAGCAGCTTGGATGTATTGGGGACACGAACTAACTATGGCTACACCTTC	CASSLDVLGTRTNYGYTF
NA	TRBV19	13	TRBJ2-7	NA	TGTGCCAGTAGTCCCGGACAGTACTACGAGCAGTACTTC	CASSPGQYYEQYF
once	TRBV6-5	16	TRBJ1-4	NA	TGTGCCAGCAGTTACTCGAAGACAGCAACTAATGAAAAACTGTTTTTT	CASSYSKTATNEKLFF
NA	TRBV14	12	TRBJ2-4	NA	TGTGCCAGCAGCCAAGGGTCGGACATTCAGTACTTC	CASSQGSDIQYF
once	TRBV28	17	TRBJ1-5	TRBD1	TGTGCCAGCAGCTGGGCCGGGACAGGGTTTAGCAATCAGCCCCAGCATTTT	CASSWAGTGFSNQPQHF
NA	TRBV19	14	TRBJ2-1	NA	TGTGCCAGTAGTATCGGGGATACTAGCAATGAGCAGTTCTTC	CASSIGDTSNEQFF
NA	TRBV7-6	16	TRBJ2-7	TRBD2	TGTGCCAGCAGCTCCCCCGGACTAGCGGGGGGGTACGAGCAGTACTTC	CASSSPGLAGGYEQYF
NA	TRBV5-1	14	TRBJ2-7	NA	TGCGCCAGCAGCTTGTCGCAGTCATCTTACGAGCAGTACTTC	CASSLSQSSYEQYF
NA	TRBV9	19	TRBJ2-7	TRBD2	TGTGCCAGCAGCCAGGGGACTAGCGGGGGGCCGTCCCCCCTCTACGAGCAGTACTTC	CASSQGTSGGPSPLYEQYF
NA	TRBV18	17	TRBJ2-3	TRBD2	TGTGCCAGCTCACCACCGTCTAGCGGAGGGCTCACAGATACGCAGTATTTT	CASSPPSSGGLTDTQYF
NA	TRBV27	14	TRBJ1-2	NA	TGTGCCAGCAGTTCTGCAGGGGAGGGCTATGGCTACACCTTC	CASSSAGEGYGYTF
NA	TRBV28	16	TRBJ2-1	TRBD1	TGTGCCAGCAGTTTACCGGGACAGGGGATCCACAATGAGCAGTTCTTC	CASSLPGQGIHNEQFF
few	TRBV12-3/TRBV12-4	12	TRBJ1-6	NA	TGTGCCAGCAGTCTGTATCCTTCACCCCTCCACTTT	CASSLYPSPLHF
NA	TRBV7-9	11	TRBJ2-2	NA	TGTGCCAGCACCCGGACCGGGGAGCTGTTTTTT	CASTRTGELFF
NA	TRBV5-1	15	TRBJ2-3	NA	TGCGCCAGCAGCTTGGAGCCTCAGGGGCGCGATACGCAGTATTTT	CASSLEPQGRDTQYF
NA	TRBV4-1	15	TRBJ2-7	NA	TGCGCCAGCAGCCAAAGTGACCGAGGCTCCTACGAGCAGTACTTC	CASSQSDRGSYEQYF
NA	TRBV14	15	TRBJ2-7	TRBD1	TGTGCCAGCAGCCAACGACAGGGTCACCTTTACGAGCAGTACTTC	CASSQRQGHLYEQYF
NA	TRBV5-1	16	TRBJ2-1	TRBD2	TGCGCCAGCAGCCTACGCCTAACTAGCGGGAGTGATGAGCAGTTCTTC	CASSLRLTSGSDEQFF
NA	TRBV29-1	13	TRBJ1-2	NA	TGCAGCGTTGAAGAGCGGGGACTTGGGGGCTACACCTTC	CSVEERGLGGYTF
NA	TRBV9	14	TRBJ2-7	TRBD2	TGTGCCAGCAGTAAAGCGGGAGCGGGAAACGAGCAGTACTTC	CASSKAGAGNEQYF
NA	TRBV28	16	TRBJ1-2	NA	TGTGCCAGCAGATCCCTAGGAGGTAGAGCTAACTATGGCTACACCTTC	CASRSLGGRANYGYTF
NA	TRBV6-6	14	TRBJ2-7	NA	TGTGCCAGCAGTTACCCGGACTCCACCTACGAGCAGTACTTC	CASSYPDSTYEQYF
NA	TRBV10-1	13	TRBJ2-1	NA	TGCGCCAGCAGTGGCGGCCGTCGCGATGAGCAGTTCTTC	CASSGGRRDEQFF
NA	TRBV7-8	16	TRBJ2-5	NA	TGTGCCAGCAGCCCTACAGGAGGGGGGGTTCAAGAGACCCAGTACTTC	CASSPTGGGVQETQYF
NA	TRBV2	14	TRBJ2-7	TRBD2	TGTGCCAGCAGTTCAGCGGGGGGCTTCTACGAGCAGTACTTC	CASSSAGGFYEQYF
NA	TRBV3-1/TRBV3-2	14	TRBJ2-2	TRBD1	TGTGCCAGCAGCCAGACAGGGGGCACCGGGGAGCTGTTTTTT	CASSQTGGTGELFF
once	TRBV4-1	15	TRBJ2-3	TRBD2	TGCGCCAGCAGCCCGGGACTAGCGGAGACAGATACGCAGTATTTT	CASSPGLAETDTQYF
NA	TRBV14	13	TRBJ1-2	TRBD1	TGTGCCAGCAGCCAAGTAGGGGGCGGTGGCTACACCTTC	CASSQVGGGGYTF
NA	TRBV11-2	16	TRBJ2-1	TRBD2	TGTGCCAGCAGCTTCCTCGGGGGGGCCTTACACAATGAGCAGTTCTTC	CASSFLGGALHNEQFF
NA	TRBV4-1	16	TRBJ1-2	TRBD1	TGCGCCAGCAGCCAACGGGCCGACAGGGTGCGTAATGGCTACACCTTC	CASSQRADRVRNGYTF
NA	TRBV19	14	TRBJ2-2	TRBD2	TGTGCCAGTAGCTGGTCTAGCGGGACCGGGGAGCTGTTTTTT	CASSWSSGTGELFF
NA	TRBV3-1/TRBV3-2	19	TRBJ2-1	TRBD2	TGTGCCAGCAGCCAAGATCGAGGGACTAGCGGGGGGCGATACAATGAGCAGTTCTTC	CASSQDRGTSGGRYNEQFF
NA	TRBV5-6	14	TRBJ1-6	NA	TGTGCCAGCAGCTTGATGGAGGTGGGGTTTCCCCTCCACTTT	CASSLMEVGFPLHF
NA	TRBV19	12	TRBJ2-3	TRBD2	TGTGCCACCAACGGGGGGGGAGATACGCAGTATTTT	CATNGGGDTQYF